This T cell receptor beta chain appears in the sequencing data of a study of cytomegalovirus exposure and HLA in healthy donors. Overall study context: It was reported in a later analysis that the same platform had been used for the 100 to 150 validation repertoires as for the approximately 700 first-cohort repertoires.

Assay used: immunoSEQ multiplex PCR; TCRdb lists only in-frame clones, some missing. The sample shows about 180,000 clones, about 85% of them seen only once. The CDR3 is made up of 15 amino acids. The ends lost 4 bases at V and 0 bases at J; junction bases unmatched: 3. From germline, CDR1 is MNHEY and CDR2 SVGAGI. Findings of the study overall: First-cohort TCR clusters tended to co-occur in the approximately 120 validation repertoires, a later analysis found. Cytomegalovirus status was reportedly diagnosed by the classifier with high specificity and sensitivity.

Comment on this clone: Its antigen is not identified.

The receptor's source is a man aged 18 to 30 in good health and CMV-seropositive. V and J are TRBV6-5 and TRBJ1-3; TRBD1 matches 7 bases. Sequences were obtained from PBMCs. This CDR3 is CASSSGTVSGNTIYF. DNA for the CDR3: TGTGCCAGCAGTTCCGGGACAGTCTCTGGAAACACCATATATTTT.